This T cell receptor (beta chain) emerged from a study of OX40 agonist ivuxolimab in advanced cancers. Some background on the complete study: Ivuxolimab was an agonistic, fully human IgG2 monoclonal antibody directed against OX40 (CD134), a costimulatory receptor. Intravenous ivuxolimab was administered to patients every 2 weeks at six dose levels: 0.01, 0.1, 0.3, 1.5, 3 and 10 mg/kg. Of the approximately 54 patients in dose escalation, some 20 had hepatocellular carcinoma, about 15 had melanoma, 9 had renal cell carcinoma and 9 had head and neck cancer. In the dose-escalation cohort, roughly 80% of patients were male, and the mean age was approximately 55 years, with a range of roughly 20 to 79. Prior anti-PD-1, anti-PD-L1 or anti-CTLA-4 therapy was permitted, and checkpoint inhibitors had been received by roughly 40% of dose-escalation patients. Partial responses occurred in three dose-escalation patients: two with cutaneous melanoma and one with hepatocellular carcinoma. Peripheral TCRbeta sequencing was intended to test whether TCR sequence diversity was altered and clonal T-cell expansion was caused by ivuxolimab. The paper reports the monotherapy dose-escalation portion (N = 52 patients) of the phase I ivuxolimab trial.

On the study overall, not on this receptor specifically: Low levels of normalized T-cell clonal expansion were also seen in some patients who did not respond. After ivuxolimab, CD8+ T cells had more expanded clones than CD4+ T cells on average. The antigen specificity of the clonally expanded peripheral T cells was not determined. In the 0.1-3.0 mg/kg groups, partial responders had among the lowest normalized peripheral clonal expansion, particularly in CD8+ T cells. At doses of 0.1 to 3.0 mg/kg, clonal expansion of both CD4+ and CD8+ blood T cells was observed from baseline to week 6.

To sequence the TCRbeta CDR3 region, genomic DNA was isolated from the sorted cells. The immunoSEQ Assay was used to sequence the TCRbeta CDR3 regions. The immuneACCESS repertoire file appears here via TCRdb, limited to in-frame rearrangements. These files lack a portion of the clones; in checked studies, under half of the deficit traces to unresolved V genes, and the cause of the others is not known. Counted in this sample were about 27,000 clones; approximately 86% of them appeared once. About 30% of the sample lies in the top ten. Note on this clone: Its antigen is currently not known. Nothing much larger sits one base from this clone, and base qualities are not available.

Patients with autoimmune disease history or receiving systemic immunosuppression were excluded from the trial. Peripheral blood for TCR sequencing was drawn from every dose cohort at baseline, at cycle 4 day 1 and at cycle 7 day 1. Samples were obtained from an open-label, multicenter, first-in-human phase I dose-escalation trial of ivuxolimab. Adults with locally advanced or metastatic melanoma, renal cell, hepatocellular, or head and neck squamous cell carcinoma were enrolled in the trial. Before TCR sequencing, CD4+ and CD8+ T cells were separately sorted from peripheral blood. Trimming removed 0 bases from V and 8 bases from J, leaving 8 bases between the germline ends. The CDR3 runs 13 residues from the cysteine to the phenylalanine. This entry keeps only the CDR3 DNA: 39 bases, framed from base 1. CDR1 and CDR2 are drawn from the germline V gene: SGHAT, FQNNGV.

This TCR was sampled from an adult with an advanced solid tumor such as melanoma, head and neck, liver or kidney cancer. The rearranged segments are TRBV11-2 and TRBJ2-1; the D gene assignment is ambiguous. Material: CD4+ or CD8+ T cells sorted from blood, obtained in a trial of the OX40 agonist ivuxolimab. The CDR3 region has the sequence CASSLDPRDEQFF. The base sequence is TGTGCCAGCAGCTTAGACCCGCGTGATGAGCAGTTCTTC.